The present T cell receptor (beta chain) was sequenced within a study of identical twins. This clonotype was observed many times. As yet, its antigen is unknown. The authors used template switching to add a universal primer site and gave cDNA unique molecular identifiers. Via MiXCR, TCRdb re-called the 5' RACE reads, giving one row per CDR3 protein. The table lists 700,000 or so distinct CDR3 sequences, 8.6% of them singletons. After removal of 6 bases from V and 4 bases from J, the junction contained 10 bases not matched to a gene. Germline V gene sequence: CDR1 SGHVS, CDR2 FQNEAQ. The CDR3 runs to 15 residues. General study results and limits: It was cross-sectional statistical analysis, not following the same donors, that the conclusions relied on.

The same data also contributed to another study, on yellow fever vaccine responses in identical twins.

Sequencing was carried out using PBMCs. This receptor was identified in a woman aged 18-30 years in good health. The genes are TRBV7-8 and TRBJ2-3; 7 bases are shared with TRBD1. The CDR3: CASRSGQERADTQYF. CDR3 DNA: TGTGCCAGCAGATCAGGACAGGAGAGGGCAGATACGCAGTATTTT.